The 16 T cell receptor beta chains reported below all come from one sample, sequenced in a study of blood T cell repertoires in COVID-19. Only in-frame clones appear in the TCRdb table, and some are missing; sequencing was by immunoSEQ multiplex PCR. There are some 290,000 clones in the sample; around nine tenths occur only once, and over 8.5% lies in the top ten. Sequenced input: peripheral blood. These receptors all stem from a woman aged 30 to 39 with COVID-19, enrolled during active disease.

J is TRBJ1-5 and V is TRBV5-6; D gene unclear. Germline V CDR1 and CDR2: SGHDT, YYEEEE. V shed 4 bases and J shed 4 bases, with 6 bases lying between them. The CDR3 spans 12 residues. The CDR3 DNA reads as TGTGCCAGCAGCCGAGCAAATCAGCCCCAGCATTTT. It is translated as CASSRANQPQHF.

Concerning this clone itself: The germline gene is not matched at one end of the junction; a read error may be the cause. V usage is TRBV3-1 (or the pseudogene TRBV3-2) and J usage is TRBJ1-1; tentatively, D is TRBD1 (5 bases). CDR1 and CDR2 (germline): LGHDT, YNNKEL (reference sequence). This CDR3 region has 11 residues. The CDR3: CATSSRTEAFF. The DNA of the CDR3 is TGTGCCACCAGCTCCCGGACAGAAGCTTTCTTT.

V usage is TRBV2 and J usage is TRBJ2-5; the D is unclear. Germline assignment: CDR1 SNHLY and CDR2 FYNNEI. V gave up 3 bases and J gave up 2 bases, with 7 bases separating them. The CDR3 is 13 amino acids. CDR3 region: CASSEQRQETQYF. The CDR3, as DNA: TGTGCCAGCAGTGAGCAACGGCAAGAGACCCAGTACTTC. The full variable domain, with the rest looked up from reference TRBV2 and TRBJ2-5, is EPEVTQTPSHQVTQMGQEVILRCVPISNHLYFYWYRQILGQKVEFLVSFYNNEISEKSEIFDDQFSVERPDGSNFTLKIRSTKLEDSAMYFCASSEQRQETQYFGPGTRLLVL.

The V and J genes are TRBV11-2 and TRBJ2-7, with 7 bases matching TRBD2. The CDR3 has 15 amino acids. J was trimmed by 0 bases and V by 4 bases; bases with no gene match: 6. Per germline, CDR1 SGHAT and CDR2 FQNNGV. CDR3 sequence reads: CASSWEGRVSYEQYF. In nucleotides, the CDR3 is TGTGCCAGCAGCTGGGAGGGGAGGGTCTCCTACGAGCAGTACTTC.

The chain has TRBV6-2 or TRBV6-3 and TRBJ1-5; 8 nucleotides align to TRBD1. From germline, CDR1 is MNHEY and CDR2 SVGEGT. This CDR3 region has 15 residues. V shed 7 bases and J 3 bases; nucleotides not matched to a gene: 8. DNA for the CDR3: TGTGCCAGCAACCCGGACAGGGCTGCCAATCAGCCCCAGCATTTT. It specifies CASNPDRAANQPQHF.

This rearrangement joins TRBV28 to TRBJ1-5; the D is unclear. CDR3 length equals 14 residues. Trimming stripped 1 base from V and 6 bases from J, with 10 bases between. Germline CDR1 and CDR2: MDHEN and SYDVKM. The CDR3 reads CASSLSQDGQPQHF. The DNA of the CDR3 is TGTGCCAGCAGTTTATCCCAGGATGGTCAGCCCCAGCATTTT.

The CDR3 region is CASSLGARTEAFF. CDR3 sequence (DNA): TGTGCCAGCAGCCTTGGGGCGCGGACTGAAGCTTTCTTT. The chain recombines TRBV3-1 (or the pseudogene TRBV3-2) with TRBJ1-1, with D possibly being TRBD1 (5 bases). Germline-derived CDR1 and CDR2 are LGHDT and YNNKEL (reference sequence). The V end was cut by 4 bases, the J end by 5 bases, with 11 bases between. CDR3 length equals 13 residues.

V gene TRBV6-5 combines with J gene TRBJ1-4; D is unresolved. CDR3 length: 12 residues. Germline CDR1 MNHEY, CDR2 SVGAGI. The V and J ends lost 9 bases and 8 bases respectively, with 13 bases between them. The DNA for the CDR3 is TGTGCCAGGAATCACAGTACCGAAAAACTGTTTTTT. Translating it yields CARNHSTEKLFF.

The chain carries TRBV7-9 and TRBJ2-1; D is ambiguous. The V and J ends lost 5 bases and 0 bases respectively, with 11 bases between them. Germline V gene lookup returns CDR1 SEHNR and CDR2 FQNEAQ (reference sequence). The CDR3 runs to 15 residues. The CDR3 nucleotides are TGTGCCAGCAGCCTTTCCCTGGCCTCCTACAATGAGCAGTTCTTC. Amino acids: CASSLSLASYNEQFF.

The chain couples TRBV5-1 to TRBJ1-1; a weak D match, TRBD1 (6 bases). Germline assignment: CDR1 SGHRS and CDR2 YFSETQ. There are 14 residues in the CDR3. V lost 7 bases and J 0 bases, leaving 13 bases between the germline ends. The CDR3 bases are TGCGCCAGCGGTACCAGGGGAATGAACACTGAAGCTTTCTTT. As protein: CASGTRGMNTEAFF.

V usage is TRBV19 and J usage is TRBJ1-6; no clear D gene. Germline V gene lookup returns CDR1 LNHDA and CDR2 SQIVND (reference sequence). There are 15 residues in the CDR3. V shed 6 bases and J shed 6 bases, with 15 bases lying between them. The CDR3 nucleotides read TGTGCCAGTAGGACGACTGAGGGAGGTAATTCACCCCTCCACTTT. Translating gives CASRTTEGGNSPLHF.

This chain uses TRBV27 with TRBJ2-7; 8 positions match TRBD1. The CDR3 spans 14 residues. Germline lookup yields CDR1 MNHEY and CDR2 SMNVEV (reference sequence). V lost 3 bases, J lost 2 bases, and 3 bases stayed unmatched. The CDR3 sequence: CASSFRDRTYEQYF. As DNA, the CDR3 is TGTGCCAGCAGTTTCCGGGACAGGACCTACGAGCAGTACTTC.

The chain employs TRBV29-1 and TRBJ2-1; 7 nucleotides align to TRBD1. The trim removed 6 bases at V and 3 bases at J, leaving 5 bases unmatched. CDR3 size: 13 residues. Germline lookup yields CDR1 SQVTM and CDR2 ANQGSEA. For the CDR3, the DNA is TGCAGCGTCGGACAGGACAACTACAATGAGCAGTTCTTC. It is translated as CSVGQDNYNEQFF.

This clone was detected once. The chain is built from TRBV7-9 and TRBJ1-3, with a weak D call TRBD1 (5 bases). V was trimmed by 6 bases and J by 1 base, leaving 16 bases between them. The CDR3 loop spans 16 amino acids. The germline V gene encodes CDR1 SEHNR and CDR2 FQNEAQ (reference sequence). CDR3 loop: CASSLDWEGSGNTIYF. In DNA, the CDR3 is TGTGCCAGCAGTCTCGATTGGGAGGGGTCTGGAAACACCATATATTTT.

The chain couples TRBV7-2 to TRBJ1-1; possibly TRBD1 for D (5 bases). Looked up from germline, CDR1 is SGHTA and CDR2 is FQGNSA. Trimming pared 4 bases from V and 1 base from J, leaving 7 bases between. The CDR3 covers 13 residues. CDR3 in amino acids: CASSSQGNTEAFF. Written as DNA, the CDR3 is TGTGCCAGCAGCTCCCAGGGGAACACTGAAGCTTTCTTT.

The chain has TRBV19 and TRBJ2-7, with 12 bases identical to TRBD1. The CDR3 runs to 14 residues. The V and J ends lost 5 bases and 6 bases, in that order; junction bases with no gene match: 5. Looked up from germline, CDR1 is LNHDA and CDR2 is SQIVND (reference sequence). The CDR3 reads CASSRDRGPGEQYF. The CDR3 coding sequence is TGTGCCAGTAGTCGGGACAGGGGGCCGGGCGAGCAGTACTTC.